The 10 T cell receptor beta chains below were found in one sample sequenced in a study of Ad26.COV2.S vaccination and SARS-CoV-2 variants. Assay used: immunoSEQ multiplex PCR; TCRdb lists only in-frame clones, some missing. This sample has 85,000 to 120,000 clones, with about three quarters found just once. The sample consisted of peripheral blood, taken after recovery from COVID-19. The source is a human donor who had recovered from COVID-19.

This rearrangement joins TRBV15 to TRBJ1-1; no reliable D call. The CDR3 is 14 amino acids. V dropped 5 bases and J dropped 0 bases, with 10 bases sitting between them. Looked up from germline, CDR1 is LNHNV and CDR2 is YYDKDF (reference sequence). The CDR3 here is CATSSWTVNTEAFF. As DNA, the CDR3 is TGTGCCACCAGCTCTTGGACGGTGAACACTGAAGCTTTCTTT.

This clone was seen just once. V usage is TRBV27 and J usage is TRBJ2-6; D possibly corresponds to TRBD1 (7 bases). V was pared by 3 bases and J by 3 bases, with 21 bases between. This CDR3 region has 19 residues. Germline loops: CDR1 MNHEY, CDR2 SMNVEV (reference sequence). The CDR3 reads CASSFMLAAGGYGANVLTF. The CDR3 region has the DNA TGTGCCAGCAGTTTTATGCTTGCGGCAGGGGGGTATGGGGCCAACGTCCTGACTTTC.

The J gene is TRBJ2-1, the V gene TRBV29-1; possible D gene TRBD2, 6 bases. The CDR3 spans 14 residues. Trimming cost V 1 base and J 4 bases, with 11 bases left between them. Germline CDR1 reads SQVTM; CDR2 reads ANQGSEA. CDR3 coding DNA: TGCAGCGTTGAAGGTGCGGGGTCATACAATGAGCAGTTCTTC. Its protein is CSVEGAGSYNEQFF.

CDR3 sequence reads: CASSRLLAGGYEQYF. The CDR3 nucleotides are TGCGCCAGCAGCCGCCTCCTAGCGGGGGGCTACGAGCAGTACTTC. The chain carries TRBV4-3 and TRBJ2-7; 11 bases are shared with TRBD2. Unmatched junction bases numbered 5, after V lost 4 bases and J lost 3 bases. The CDR3 runs to 15 residues. Per germline, CDR1 LGHNA and CDR2 YSLEER.

This clone was counted a few times. Other DNA sequences of this sample code for an identical CDR3. The V gene is TRBV3-1 (or the pseudogene TRBV3-2), the J gene TRBJ2-3; D remains ambiguous. Germline CDR1 is LGHDT and CDR2 is YNNKEL (reference sequence). CDR3 size: 14 residues. V lost 0 bases and J lost 0, with 4 bases in between. DNA of the CDR3: TGTGCCAGCAGCCAAGATTGGAGCACAGATACGCAGTATTTT. Amino acids: CASSQDWSTDTQYF.

The chain joins TRBV27 to TRBJ2-1, with 8 nucleotides matching TRBD2. Losses at the gene ends were 3 bases for V and 4 bases for J; bases not matched to a gene: 8. Per the germline V gene, CDR1 is MNHEY and CDR2 is SMNVEV (reference sequence). This CDR3 has 16 residues. The CDR3 DNA reads TGTGCCAGCAGTTTGTTCCTAGCGGGCATTTACAATGAGCAGTTCTTC. Its translation is CASSLFLAGIYNEQFF.

This chain links TRBV5-5 with TRBJ2-3; maybe TRBD1 (5 bases). V was shortened by 6 bases and J by 6 bases, with 14 bases between the two germline ends. Germline-derived CDR1 and CDR2 are SGHKS and YYEKEE (reference sequence). CDR3 length: 13 residues. The CDR3 DNA is TGTGCCAGCACCAGGGTCCACAGTGATACGCAGTATTTT. This gives the protein CASTRVHSDTQYF.

This clone turned up a few times. V usage is TRBV5-4 and J usage is TRBJ2-2; D may be TRBD2 (6 bases). Germline assignment: CDR1 SGHNT and CDR2 YYREEE (reference sequence). CDR3 size: 14 residues. The ends were cut back, 4 bases at V and 3 bases at J, with 10 bases in the middle. CDR3 region: CASSHGGDTGELFF. CDR3 nucleotide sequence: TGTGCCAGCAGCCACGGAGGGGACACCGGGGAGCTGTTTTTT.

The chain links TRBV19 to TRBJ1-2; D gene uncertain. With 1 base removed from V and 0 bases from J, the gap between germline ends came to 6 bases. The CDR3 consists of 14 residues. Germline V CDR1 and CDR2: LNHDA, SQIVND (reference sequence). In DNA form, the CDR3 reads TGTGCCAGTAGTATAGCGGGATCTAACTATGGCTACACCTTC. Translating it yields CASSIAGSNYGYTF.

DNA for the CDR3: TGTGCCAGCAGCCAAGATCCGACCGTGAACACTGAAGCTTTCTTT. Protein sequence: CASSQDPTVNTEAFF. This chain links TRBV3-1 (or the pseudogene TRBV3-2) with TRBJ1-1, with D uncertain. The CDR3 contains 15 residues. Germline V CDR1 and CDR2: LGHDT, YNNKEL (reference sequence). Trimming pared 0 bases from V and 0 bases from J, leaving 8 bases between.